This T cell receptor beta chain was sequenced for a study of cytomegalovirus exposure and HLA in healthy donors. PCR amplification relied on 60 Vbeta primers (plus 13 Jbeta primers). This table comes from immunoSEQ multiplex PCR, and its TCRdb copy is limited to in-frame clones, with some not included. The sample lists 69,000 or so clones, roughly 74% occurring once. The CDR3 contains 13 residues. Looked up from germline, CDR1 is MNHNS and CDR2 is SASEGT. The V end was cut by 7 bases, the J end by 4 bases, with 12 bases between. The specimen was PBMCs. The sequence came from a woman aged 55-69 years in good health and CMV-seropositive. The gene calls are TRBV6-1 and TRBJ2-3; the D gene is possibly TRBD1 (6 bases). DNA for the CDR3: TGTGCCAGCAATACAGGGACGGCAGATACGCAGTATTTT. Its translation: CASNTGTADTQYF.